This TCR beta chain was sequenced for a study of beta chain features in type 1 diabetes. Study background: Age, gender, cell numbers and subset yield matched between patients and controls.

As to this clone: No antigen is known for it.

Study-level results: Fewer junction insertions and more nucleotide deletions appeared in type 1 diabetes patients. When Type 1 diabetes patients were examined, their TCRB CDR3s proved moderately but significantly shorter in all four CD4+ subsets. Whether TCRB rearrangement is influenced by HLA type was left unresolved in this analysis.

The germline V gene has CDR1 SNHLY and CDR2 FYNNEI. The CDR3 extends over 14 amino acids. Germline trimming cut 6 bases from V and 6 bases from J; bases unmatched to any gene: 11. The investigators reverse transcribed all of the isolated RNA, so they sequenced expressed TCRB transcripts. Measured with immunoSEQ multiplex PCR; TCRdb has only the in-frame clones, and not every one. The sample records around 690,000 clones, around an eighth being singletons. V and J are TRBV2 and TRBJ2-7; 7 bases match TRBD1. Specimen: naive CD4+ T cells from blood. This sequence was found in a man aged 25 to 45 with type 1 diabetes. The CDR3 DNA reads TGTGCCAGCAGCGCCGGGACAGCTTTCTTCGAGCAGTACTTC. Its protein is CASSAGTAFFEQYF.